The following is a TCR beta chain sequence with its context. These data originate in a study of blood T cell repertoires in COVID-19. The overall study: T cells, B-cell-depleted T cells, or PBMCs provided the cDNA or gDNA that served as material.

The CDR3 consists of 17 residues. In the original workflow: Amplification of reference gene primers was used by the study to estimate nucleated cell counts. The repertoire was sequenced with immunoSEQ multiplex PCR; TCRdb's copy has only in-frame clones and lacks some. For V, J and clone size, that table is used; D and trimming come from the DNA. This table has 90,000 to 100,000 clones, just under 85% appearing once. Sequencing used peripheral blood. This clonotype was sampled from a man in his 70s with acute or convalescent COVID-19. The chain employs TRBV21-1 and TRBJ1-5. TRBV21-1 is a pseudogene. CDR3 DNA sequence: TGTGCCAGCAGCAAACTGGGGAGGGATGGGAGCAATCAGCCCCAGCATTTT. The encoded protein is CASSKLGRDGSNQPQHF.